The 8 T cell receptor beta chains given below trace back to one sample, sequenced in a study of shared clonotypes between healthy human individuals. Some clones are missing from TCRdb's copy, which holds only in-frame ones; the method was immunoSEQ multiplex PCR. The sample records about 990,000 clones, more than 75% being singletons. Sequenced material: memory CD4+ T cells from PBMCs. Stated subset: CD45RA-negative fraction. The origin of the receptors is a man aged 18-30 years in good health. Some clones in this sample may be carry-over from other donors' samples.

The chain combines TRBV6-6 with TRBJ2-1, with D perhaps TRBD1 (6 bases). This CDR3 contains 15 residues. The V gene lost 10 bases and the J gene lost 3 bases, with 19 bases spanning the gap. The germline CDR1 and CDR2 sequences are MNHNY and SVGAGI (reference sequence). DNA for the CDR3: TGTGCCACCACTTCGGACAGCAAACTCTACAATGAGCAGTTCTTC. This gives the protein CATTSDSKLYNEQFF.

The chain carries TRBV6-1 and TRBJ2-1, with 11 bases that match TRBD2. Germline trimming cut 4 bases from V and 9 bases from J; bases unmatched to any gene: 11. This CDR3 region has 16 residues. Germline CDR1 reads MNHNS; CDR2 reads SASEGT. The CDR3 bases are TGTGCCAGCAGTGTCCGACTAGCGGGAAGGGAGGGTGAGCAGTTCTTC. Protein product: CASSVRLAGREGEQFF.

About this clone: Other DNA sequences from this sample encode an identical CDR3 as well. The chain uses TRBV7-2 and TRBJ2-1; maybe TRBD1 (6 bases). Trimming took off 4 bases at V and 7 bases at J, with 14 bases between the two ends. The CDR3 contains 14 residues. CDR1 and CDR2 (germline): SGHTA, FQGNSA. The CDR3 nucleotides are TGTGCCAGCAGCTCGCCGGGACAAGGTAATGAGCAGTTCTTC. This codes for CASSSPGQGNEQFF.

The gene calls are TRBV30 and TRBJ2-7; a weak D match, TRBD1 (6 bases). The germline V and J ends were trimmed by 3 bases and 0 bases, with 12 bases remaining between them. This CDR3 contains 14 residues. Germline CDR1 GTSNPN, CDR2 SVGIG (reference sequence). The CDR3, as DNA: TGTGCCTGGAGGACCACAGGGACCTCCTACGAGCAGTACTTC. It codes for CAWRTTGTSYEQYF.

The gene calls are TRBV25-1 and TRBJ2-7, with a weak D call TRBD1 (5 bases). The CDR3 runs 13 residues. Germline assignment: CDR1 MGHDK and CDR2 SYGVNS. V gave up 2 bases and J gave up 11 bases, with 16 bases separating them. For the CDR3, the DNA is TGTGCCAGCAGTGAAGGGGCGGCCCCCCGGGAGTACTTC. Its protein product is CASSEGAAPREYF.

The chain employs TRBV30 and TRBJ2-3, with 8 positions matching TRBD2. Germline loops: CDR1 GTSNPN, CDR2 SVGIG (reference sequence). The trim removed 4 bases at V and 2 bases at J, leaving 5 bases unmatched. The CDR3 totals 14 residues. In nucleotides, the CDR3 is TGTGCCTGGATTCGTAGCGGGAACACAGATACGCAGTATTTT. This gives the protein CAWIRSGNTDTQYF.

This clone was observed once. V is TRBV4-1 and J is TRBJ1-3; 9 bases map to TRBD1. CDR1 MGHRA and CDR2 YSYEKL come from the germline V gene. J lost 4 bases, V lost 2 bases, and 6 bases had no gene match. The CDR3 length is 16 residues. The CDR3 is CASSQKQGAGGNTIYF. CDR3 nucleotide sequence: TGCGCCAGCAGCCAAAAACAGGGGGCTGGGGGAAACACCATATATTTT.

The chain is built from TRBV7-9 and TRBJ2-7, with 8 bases aligning to TRBD1. The germline V gene has CDR1 SEHNR and CDR2 FQNEAQ (reference sequence). This CDR3 spans 15 amino acids. V shed 5 bases, J shed 0 bases, and the junction held 6 bases outside the gene matches. Written as DNA, the CDR3 is TGTGCCAGCAGCCCGAGGGGGACAGGCTCCTACGAGCAGTACTTC. Its protein is CASSPRGTGSYEQYF.